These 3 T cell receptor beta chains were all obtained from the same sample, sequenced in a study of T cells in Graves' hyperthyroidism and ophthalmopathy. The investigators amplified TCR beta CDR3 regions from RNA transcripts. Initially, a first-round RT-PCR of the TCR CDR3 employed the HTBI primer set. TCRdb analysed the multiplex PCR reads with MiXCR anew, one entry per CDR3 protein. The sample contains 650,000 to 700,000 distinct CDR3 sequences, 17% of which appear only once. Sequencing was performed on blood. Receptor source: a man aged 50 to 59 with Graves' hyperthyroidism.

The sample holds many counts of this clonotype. The CDR3 coding sequence is TGTGCCAGCAGACCGACAGGGAATAAAAACATTCAGTACTTC. Translation: CASRPTGNKNIQYF. The chain couples TRBV28 to TRBJ2-4, with 7 bases that match TRBD1. J lost 4 bases, V lost 6 bases, and 6 bases had no gene match. CDR1 is MDHEN and CDR2 is SYDVKM in the germline V gene. The CDR3 has 14 residues.

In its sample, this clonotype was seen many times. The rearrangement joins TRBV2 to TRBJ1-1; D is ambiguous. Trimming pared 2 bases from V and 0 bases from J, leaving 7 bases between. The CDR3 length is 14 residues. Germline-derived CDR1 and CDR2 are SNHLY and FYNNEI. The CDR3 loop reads CASSETRLNTEAFF. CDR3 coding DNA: TGTGCCAGCAGTGAAACGAGGTTGAACACTGAAGCTTTCTTT.

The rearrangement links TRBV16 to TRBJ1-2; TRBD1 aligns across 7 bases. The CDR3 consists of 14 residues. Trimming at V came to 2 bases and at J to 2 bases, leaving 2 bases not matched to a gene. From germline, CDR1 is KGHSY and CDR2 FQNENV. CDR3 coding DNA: TGTGCCAGCAGCCAAAAACAGGGGAACTATGGCTACACCTTC. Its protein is CASSQKQGNYGYTF.